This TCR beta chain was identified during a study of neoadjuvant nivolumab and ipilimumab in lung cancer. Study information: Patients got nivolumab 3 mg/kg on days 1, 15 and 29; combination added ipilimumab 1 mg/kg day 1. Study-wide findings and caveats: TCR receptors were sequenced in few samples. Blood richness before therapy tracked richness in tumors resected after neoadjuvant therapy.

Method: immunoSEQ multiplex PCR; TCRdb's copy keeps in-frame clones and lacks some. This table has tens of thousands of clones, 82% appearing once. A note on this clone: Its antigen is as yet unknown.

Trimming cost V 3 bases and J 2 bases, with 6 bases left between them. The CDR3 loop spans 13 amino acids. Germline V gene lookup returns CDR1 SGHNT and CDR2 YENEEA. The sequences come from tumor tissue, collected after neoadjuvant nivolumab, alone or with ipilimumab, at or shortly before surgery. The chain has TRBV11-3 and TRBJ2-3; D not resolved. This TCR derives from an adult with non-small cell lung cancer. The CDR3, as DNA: TGTGCCAGCAGCTTCCTGGTCACAGATACGCAGTATTTT. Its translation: CASSFLVTDTQYF.